The 23 T cell receptor beta chains listed next were all sequenced from one sample in a study of regulatory T cells in long-lasting Graves disease. Time point noted: newly diagnosed GD, antithyroid drugs for less than 3 months. RNA from PBMCs was the source of the TCR library. Libraries of TCR beta came from iRepertoire HTBI primers plus Arm-PCR of CDR3 regions. TCRdb re-called the multiplex PCR reads with MiXCR, one entry per CDR3 protein. This sample carries hundreds of thousands of distinct CDR3 sequences, roughly 16% of them seen once, and the ten largest clones take about 12%. The same sample was also used in a study of T cells in Graves' hyperthyroidism and ophthalmopathy.

The material was peripheral blood mononuclear cells (PBMCs), obtained at new diagnosis, from a patient treated with antithyroid drugs. The source is a man between 18 and 29 years old with Graves disease.

The gene calls are TRBV7-9 and TRBJ1-2, with D perhaps TRBD1 (5 bases). Trimming took off 5 bases at V and 8 bases at J, with 18 bases between the two ends. From germline, CDR1 is SEHNR and CDR2 FQNEAQ (reference sequence). The CDR3 is made up of 14 amino acids. The CDR3 loop reads CASSPGGGRRGYTF. The DNA for the CDR3 is TGTGCCAGCAGCCCCGGGGGAGGAAGGCGCGGCTACACCTTC.

This clonotype was seen ten or more times. The chain links TRBV7-9 to TRBJ2-7; 7 positions agree with TRBD2. Unmatched junction bases numbered 6, after V lost 5 bases and J lost 2 bases. The CDR3 loop spans 14 amino acids. Germline CDR1 and CDR2: SEHNR and FQNEAQ (reference sequence). CDR3 region: CASSVNREAYEQYF. The CDR3, as DNA: TGTGCCAGCAGCGTAAACCGGGAGGCCTACGAGCAGTACTTC.

This clonotype was seen at least ten times. The gene calls are TRBV29-1 and TRBJ2-7; a possible D gene is TRBD1 (6 bases). Per germline, CDR1 SQVTM and CDR2 ANQGSEA. CDR3 length equals 13 residues. Trimming removed 3 bases from V and 6 bases from J, with 15 bases in between. The CDR3 spells CSVDKGRGREQYF. The CDR3 DNA reads TGCAGCGTTGATAAGGGCAGGGGACGCGAGCAGTACTTC.

In this sample, this clonotype turned up many times. V and J are TRBV12-3 or TRBV12-4 and TRBJ1-4, with unresolved D. V lost 3 bases and J lost 0, with 8 bases in between. The CDR3 is made up of 15 amino acids. The CDR3 DNA follows: TGTGCCAGCAGTTTTACAACAACAACTAATGAAAAACTGTTTTTT. Translating it yields CASSFTTTTNEKLFF.

Worth noting for this clonotype: Because it lacks the conserved phenylalanine or tryptophan at the end, this CDR3 is likely a read error. The rearrangement uses TRBV28 and TRBJ2-3, with TRBD2 identical over 7 bases. Germline CDR1 and CDR2: MDHEN and SYDVKM. The V segment lost 2 bases and the J segment 6 bases; nucleotides outside the gene matches: 17. This CDR3 spans 18 amino acids. The DNA of the CDR3 is TGTGCCAGCAGTTTACGACGGACTAGTGGGGGGGGGGGGGATACGCAGTATCTT. Its translation: CASSLRRTSGGGGDTQYL.

This clonotype was seen more than once but under ten times. The chain recombines TRBV12-3 or TRBV12-4 with TRBJ1-1; D remains ambiguous. The germline V and J ends were trimmed by 7 bases and 11 bases, with 20 bases remaining between them. This CDR3 region has 13 residues. The DNA of the CDR3 is TGTGCCAGCAAAAAGTCCCGTCTTGATGGGGCTTTCTTT. Its protein is CASKKSRLDGAFF.

The chain employs TRBV19 and TRBJ2-4, with TRBD1 matching over 10 bases. Trimming took 7 bases from V and 4 from J; bases not matched to a gene: 7. The germline V gene encodes CDR1 LNHDA and CDR2 SQIVND (reference sequence). The CDR3 runs 15 residues. The CDR3 sequence: CASNPGTGVKNIQYF. DNA for the CDR3: TGTGCCAGTAATCCCGGGACAGGGGTAAAAAACATTCAGTACTTC.

This chain uses TRBV10-2 with TRBJ2-2, with TRBD1 matching 7 bases. J lost 6 bases, V lost 6 bases, and 7 bases had no gene match. The CDR3 loop spans 14 amino acids. Germline loops: CDR1 WSHSY, CDR2 SAAADI. The DNA for the CDR3 is TGCGCCAGCAGAGAGACAGGGACGGCCGGGGAGCTGTTTTTT. Protein sequence: CASRETGTAGELFF.

At least ten counts were recorded for this clonotype. The gene calls are TRBV12-3 or TRBV12-4 and TRBJ2-7; no clear D. The CDR3 is made up of 13 amino acids. V shed 2 bases and J shed 2 bases, with 7 bases lying between them. The CDR3 loop reads CASSLRQTYEQYF. CDR3 sequence (DNA): TGTGCCAGCAGTTTAAGACAAACCTACGAGCAGTACTTC.

This clonotype was observed at least ten times. The chain is built from TRBV30 and TRBJ2-3; D unclear. CDR3 length: 12 residues. The germline V gene encodes CDR1 GTSNPN and CDR2 SVGIG (reference sequence). V was pared by 0 bases and J by 7 bases, with 8 bases between. The CDR3 loop is CAWSVKLNTQYF. The CDR3, as DNA: TGTGCCTGGAGTGTAAAGCTAAATACGCAGTATTTT.

This clonotype has ten or more counts. This chain connects TRBV12-5 to TRBJ1-5; TRBD1 matches 8 bases. There are 17 residues in the CDR3. The trim removed 3 bases at V and 2 bases at J, leaving 9 bases unmatched. The germline CDR1 and CDR2 sequences are LGHNT and FRNRAP. CDR3: CASGFQGAVVGNQPQHF. CDR3 bases: TGTGCTAGTGGTTTTCAGGGGGCGGTGGTCGGCAATCAGCCCCAGCATTTT.

There are a few counts of this clonotype. The chain links TRBV7-9 to TRBJ2-2; 7 positions match TRBD2. The germline gives CDR1 SEHNR, CDR2 FQNEAQ (reference sequence). Trimming removed 5 bases from V and 6 bases from J; junction bases left unmatched: 12. The CDR3 runs 16 residues. The chain's CDR3 is CASSPWEGLFSGELFF. The DNA for the CDR3 is TGTGCCAGCAGCCCCTGGGAGGGGCTTTTCTCCGGGGAGCTGTTTTTT.

This clonotype was seen only a few times. This chain links TRBV12-3 or TRBV12-4 with TRBJ2-7, with 12 positions matching TRBD2. After removal of 2 bases from V and 5 bases from J, the junction contained 10 bases not matched to a gene. The CDR3 is 17 residues long. The CDR3 loop is CASSLTPLAGGRNEQYF. As DNA, the CDR3 is TGTGCCAGCAGTTTAACCCCTCTAGCGGGAGGGAGAAACGAGCAGTACTTC.

The rearrangement links TRBV7-9 to TRBJ1-1, with D possibly TRBD1 on 6 matching bases. V dropped 5 bases and J dropped 1 base, with 26 bases sitting between them. This CDR3 comprises 19 residues. CDR1 SEHNR and CDR2 FQNEAQ come from the germline V gene (reference sequence). CDR3 residues: CASSPPGGRALDSNTEAFF. The CDR3 coding sequence is TGTGCCAGCAGCCCCCCGGGGGGGCGTGCACTCGACTCGAACACTGAAGCTTTCTTT.

This clonotype was seen more than once but under ten times. The DNA of the CDR3 is TGTGCCAGCAGCGTAGGAGGCAGCGCGAATGAGCAGTTCTTC. Its translation: CASSVGGSANEQFF. V is TRBV9 and J is TRBJ2-1, with unresolved D. Germline V gene lookup returns CDR1 SGDLS and CDR2 YYNGEE. Trimming pared 0 bases from V and 7 bases from J, leaving 11 bases between. The CDR3 contains 14 residues.

The chain recombines TRBV4-1 with TRBJ2-1, with D unclear. This CDR3 contains 14 residues. Germline CDR1 and CDR2: MGHRA and YSYEKL. V was clipped by 4 bases and J by 5 bases, with 12 bases between them. DNA for the CDR3: TGCGCCAGCAGCCCAGGTATTTCCGACAATGAGCAGTTCTTC. Its translation is CASSPGISDNEQFF.

The rearrangement joins TRBV27 to TRBJ1-2, with D possibly being TRBD1 (5 bases). Germline CDR1 reads MNHEY; CDR2 reads SMNVEV (reference sequence). Trimming pared 6 bases from V and 4 bases from J, leaving 15 bases between. CDR3 length equals 14 residues. CDR3 coding DNA: TGTGCCAGCAGGGACCGGGACCACGGCTATGGCTACACCTTC. It translates to CASRDRDHGYGYTF.

Ten or more counts support this clonotype. J is TRBJ2-3 and V is TRBV6-2 or TRBV6-3; D is unresolved. Per the germline V gene, CDR1 is MNHEY and CDR2 is SVGEGT. The CDR3 contains 11 residues. The CDR3 DNA reads as TGTGCTTCGACCGGATCAGATACGCAGTATTTT. This sequence encodes CASTGSDTQYF.

The V call is TRBV11-2, the J call TRBJ2-7; 8 bases are a match to TRBD2. CDR1 SGHAT and CDR2 FQNNGV come from the germline V gene. CDR3 length: 18 amino acids. With V trimmed by 1 base and J by 3 bases, 14 bases remained unmatched. The CDR3 DNA reads TGTGCCAGCAGCTTAGTAACTAGCGGCAGCTTCCAACGCTACGAGCAGTACTTC. Translating gives CASSLVTSGSFQRYEQYF.

The sample holds many counts of this clonotype. CDR3: CSAPNFGAANTGELFF. As DNA, the CDR3 is TGCAGTGCTCCCAATTTCGGGGCTGCGAACACCGGGGAGCTGTTTTTT. V usage is TRBV20-1 and J usage is TRBJ2-2, with D perhaps given as TRBD1 or TRBD2 (5 bases each). CDR1 DFQATT and CDR2 SNEGSKA come from the germline V gene (reference sequence). The CDR3 runs 16 residues. Trimming took 5 bases from V and 0 from J, leaving 16 bases between them.

This chain uses TRBV6-2 or TRBV6-3 with TRBJ2-3; D is undetermined. The CDR3 covers 16 residues. Germline-derived CDR1 and CDR2 are MNHEY and SVGEGT. V was clipped by 7 bases and J by 4 bases, with 21 bases between them. For the CDR3, the DNA is TGTGCCAGCACACGACGTCGGGCCAGAGAGGCAGATACGCAGTATTTT. Translating it yields CASTRRRAREADTQYF.

A few counts support this clonotype. The conserved final phenylalanine or tryptophan is absent from the CDR3, which likely points to a read error. The V call is TRBV20-1, the J call TRBJ2-1; D is unresolved. The germline gives CDR1 DFQATT, CDR2 SNEGSKA (reference sequence). V gave up 4 bases and J gave up 0 bases, with 7 bases separating them. The CDR3 is 13 residues long. The CDR3 region is CSAILSSYNEQFS. CDR3 bases: TGCAGTGCTATTTTAAGCTCCTACAATGAGCAGTTCTCC.

This clonotype was seen a handful of times. The V gene is TRBV10-3, the J gene TRBJ1-1, with D maybe TRBD1 (6 bases). This CDR3 spans 17 amino acids. The germline V and J ends were trimmed by 7 bases and 1 base, with 22 bases remaining between them. Per germline, CDR1 ENHRY and CDR2 SYGVKD. CDR3 bases: TGTGCCATCACGAGTAGCGATGGGGGGGCTCAGAACACTGAAGCTTTCTTT. As protein: CAITSSDGGAQNTEAFF.